The rows below give T cell receptor beta chains drawn from one sample of a study of T cells in localized non-small cell lung cancer. Assay: immunoSEQ multiplex PCR; the TCRdb copy retains only in-frame clones and omits some. The sample includes some 52,000 clones, around 80% of them seen just once. The sample was PBMCs, taken before any cancer treatment. The source is a woman between 35 and 70 years old with stage II lung adenocarcinoma. Each CDR3 is given with its conserved first and last residue. D genes are given only for firm matches. A row's size may be missing; if present it is once, few, many or a size class.

TRBV7-2	TRBJ2-7	-	TRBD1	CASSSRRQGAQHEQYF	TGTGCCAGCAGCTCGCGTCGACAGGGGGCGCAGCACGAGCAGTACTTC
TRBV4-3	TRBJ1-6	once	-	CASSQDFLTSYNSPLHF	TGCGCCAGCAGCCAAGATTTCCTTACCTCCTATAATTCACCCCTCCACTTT
TRBV7-3	TRBJ2-5	-	-	CASSLIAWETQYF	TGTGCCAGCAGCTTAATAGCATGGGAGACCCAGTACTTC
TRBV5-6	TRBJ1-1	few	-	CASSLLGNTEAFF	TGTGCCAGCAGCTTGCTTGGCAACACTGAAGCTTTCTTT
TRBV6-6	TRBJ1-2	-	-	CASSYSAANYGYTF	TGTGCCAGCAGTTACTCTGCAGCTAACTATGGCTACACCTTC
TRBV5-8	TRBJ2-7	-	-	CASSLGDHSYEQYF	TGTGCCAGCAGCTTAGGGGACCACTCCTACGAGCAGTACTTC
TRBV11-1	TRBJ1-3	-	-	CASSSQRNTIYF	TGTGCCAGCAGCTCGCAGCGAAACACCATATATTTT
TRBV4-3	TRBJ2-1	-	TRBD2	CASSQVIGGFYNEQFF	TGCGCCAGCAGCCAAGTCATCGGGGGGTTCTACAATGAGCAGTTCTTC
TRBV28	TRBJ2-7	-	-	CASSVGGSSYEQYF	TGTGCCAGCAGCGTTGGGGGGAGCTCCTACGAGCAGTACTTC
TRBV5-1	TRBJ2-5	-	-	CASRETGIVETQYF	TGCGCCAGCCGGGAGACAGGGATTGTGGAGACCCAGTACTTC
TRBV6-5	TRBJ1-2	-	TRBD1	CASRRGQGNYGYTF	TGTGCCAGCAGAAGAGGACAGGGGAACTATGGCTACACCTTC
TRBV5-4	TRBJ1-6	few	-	CASSSAQGRDSPLHF	TGTGCCAGCAGCTCAGCTCAGGGTAGGGATTCACCCCTCCACTTT
TRBV10-2	TRBJ2-1	-	TRBD2	CASRGGTSGGGNEQFF	TGCGCCAGCAGAGGCGGAACTAGCGGGGGGGGGAATGAGCAGTTCTTC
TRBV19	TRBJ2-7	-	TRBD2	CASKSASGGAYEQYF	TGTGCCAGTAAGTCCGCTAGCGGGGGGGCCTACGAGCAGTACTTC
TRBV10-2	TRBJ2-1	-	-	CAITRGASLYNEQFF	TGTGCCATCACCAGGGGGGCCTCCCTCTACAATGAGCAGTTCTTC